This note documents a single T cell receptor (beta chain) sequence. This receptor's antigen is unknown. No qualities accompany the bases; no much larger clone lies one base away. The data stem from a study of neurological immune-mediated disorders (dated by TCRdb to between 2018 and 2021). Regarding the study in general: Peripheral blood TCR-beta repertoires from patients with HTLV-I-associated myelopathy (HAM/TSP), patients with multiple sclerosis, and healthy controls were compared in the study using UMI-based sequencing. The approximately 99 TCR-beta libraries included longitudinal samples, technical triplicates and paired sorted CD4+ and CD8+ T-cell subsets alongside PBMC samples. Of the approximately 65 subjects in the cohort, some 15 were HAM/TSP patients, roughly 35 were multiple sclerosis patients, and 20 were healthy controls.

The healthy controls were volunteers from a blood bank in Maryland, USA. Unsorted PBMC libraries were generated from 2 million PBMCs stored in RNAlater at -80 °C until RNA extraction. Peripheral blood was subjected to Ficoll-Hypaque density gradient centrifugation to isolate PBMCs, which were then cryopreserved in liquid nitrogen. cDNA was synthesized by template-switch 5'RACE using a primer carrying a 10-nucleotide random unique molecular identifier by which each TCR transcript was tagged. Each sequencing run produced over 170 million TCR-beta sequences covering 15-18 subjects. Total RNA was extracted with the RNeasy kit. TCR-beta VDJ regions were amplified with primers for the TCR constant region and the 5'RACE anchor, using the KAPA Real-time Library Amplification kit. Sample indexes and Illumina adaptors were added in a first PCR, and a second PCR then increased library yield. The roughly 650 bp TCR product was size-selected on a 2% E-gel SizeSelection system after Ampure bead purification. Before pooling, library quality was assessed on a Bioanalyzer, concentration was determined with Qubit, and library quantification was performed with the Kapa Library Quantification kit. An Illumina HiSeq 2500 was used to sequence the libraries paired-end at 2 x 150 bp. To increase sequence diversity, about 24-32% phiX was spiked into each library pool. On the study's bioinformatics: Quality-filtered reads were processed with the UMI-based MiGEC pipeline, which removed over 85% of raw TCR sequences during error correction. VDJ genes were aligned to IMGT germline references, and clonotypes were defined by unique CDR3 amino acid sequence plus V-J genes. Clonal expansion, Shannon diversity and CDR3 relatedness were evaluated with VDJtools (CalcPairwiseDistances, ClusterSamples), while phylogenetic trees were built in CLCbio workbench. Using coefficient-of-variation modelling across technical triplicates, the study counted a clone as expanded if it had at least 8 unique UMIs. Starting from the raw public reads, TCRdb applied fastp trimming at Q25, assembled clones with MiXCR and retained in-frame beta chains. Rows with a matching CDR3 protein are joined into one entry that keeps the most common DNA and genes. TCRdb assigned the V and J calls; the authors' analysis was not used. In this sample the table shows 70,000 to 95,000 distinct CDR3 sequences, roughly 13% of which occur a single time. The ten largest clones take up about 7% of the sample.

CDR1 and CDR2 are drawn from the germline V gene: SQVTM, ANQGSEA. The cysteine opens and the phenylalanine closes a CDR3 of 13 amino acids. The DNA shown is the 39-base CDR3, in frame from base 1. The V end loses 7 bases and the J end loses 4 bases, and a stretch of 15 bases separates them. Paper-wide results and their limitations: Across subjects, expanded clones never shared an identical CDR3 amino acid sequence, which suggests that the TCR-beta repertoires in every group were private. TCR clonal expansion was highest in HAM/TSP patients and lowest in MS patients, with MS patients falling below even healthy controls.

The origin of this receptor is a woman between 50 and 59 years old in good health. The sequenced sample consisted of PBMCs. Recombination connected TRBV29-1 to TRBJ2-3; TRBD2 is a possible D gene, resting on 6 matching bases. The CDR3 in this case is CSGGVGIADTQYF. The DNA sequence follows: TGCAGCGGGGGGGTCGGGATCGCAGATACGCAGTATTTT.